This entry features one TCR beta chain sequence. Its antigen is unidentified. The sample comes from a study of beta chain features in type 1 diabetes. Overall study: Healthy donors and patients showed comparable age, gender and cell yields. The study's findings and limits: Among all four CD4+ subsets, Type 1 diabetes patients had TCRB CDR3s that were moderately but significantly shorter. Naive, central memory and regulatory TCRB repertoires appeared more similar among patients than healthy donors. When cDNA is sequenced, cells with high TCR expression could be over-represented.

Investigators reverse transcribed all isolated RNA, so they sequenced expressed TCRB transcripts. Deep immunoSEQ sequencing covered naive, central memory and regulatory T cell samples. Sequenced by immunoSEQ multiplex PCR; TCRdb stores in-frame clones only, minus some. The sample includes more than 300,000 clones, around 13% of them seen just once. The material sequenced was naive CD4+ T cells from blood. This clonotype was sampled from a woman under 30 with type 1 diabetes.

This CDR3 reads CSVVGLAGVVDEQYF. For the CDR3, the DNA is TGCAGCGTTGTTGGCCTAGCGGGAGTGGTCGACGAGCAGTACTTC. The chain employs TRBV29-1 and TRBJ2-7; 10 bases align to TRBD2. The CDR3 is 15 amino acids. Losses at the gene ends were 4 bases for V and 5 bases for J; bases not matched to a gene: 11. Germline V gives CDR1 SQVTM, CDR2 ANQGSEA.